Described below is a single T cell receptor (beta chain) sequence and its context. Its antigen is not identified. The data are from a study of T cells in Graves' hyperthyroidism and ophthalmopathy. Overall study findings and caveats: Expanded thyroid clonotypes (above 0.001) were mostly also found in blood.

The definition of stable Graves' hyperthyroidism was no ophthalmopathy progression within 18 months. The TCR beta CDR3 regions underwent amplification using RNA transcripts as the source. HTBI primers drove first-round RT-PCR of the TCR CDR3. Each CDR3 protein gets one entry after TCRdb re-called the multiplex PCR reads with MiXCR. Altogether some 620,000 distinct CDR3 sequences are present, roughly 16% being singletons, with the ten largest covering 3.8%. The germline V gene encodes CDR1 MNHEY and CDR2 SMNVEV (reference sequence). V was cut by 11 bases and J by 3 bases, with 16 bases left in between. The CDR3 covers 14 residues.

The sequenced material came from blood. The TCR sequence derives from a woman aged 25 to 39 with Graves' hyperthyroidism. The V gene is TRBV27, the J gene TRBJ2-2; D remains ambiguous. The CDR3 coding sequence is TGTGCCTCCCGGAGTGGTGGATACACCGGGGAGCTGTTTTTT. Its protein is CASRSGGYTGELFF.